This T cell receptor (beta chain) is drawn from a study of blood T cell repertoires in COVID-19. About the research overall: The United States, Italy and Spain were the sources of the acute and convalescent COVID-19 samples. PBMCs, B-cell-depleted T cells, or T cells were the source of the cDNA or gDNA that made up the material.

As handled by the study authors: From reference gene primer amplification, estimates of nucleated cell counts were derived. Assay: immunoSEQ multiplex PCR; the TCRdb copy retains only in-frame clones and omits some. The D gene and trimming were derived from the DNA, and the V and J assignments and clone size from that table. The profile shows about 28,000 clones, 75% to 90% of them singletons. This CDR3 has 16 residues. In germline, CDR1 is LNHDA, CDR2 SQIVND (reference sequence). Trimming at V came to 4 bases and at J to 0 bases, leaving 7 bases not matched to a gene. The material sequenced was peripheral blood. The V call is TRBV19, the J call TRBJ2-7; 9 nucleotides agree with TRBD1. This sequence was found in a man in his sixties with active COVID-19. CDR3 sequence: CASSNLQGATSYEQYF. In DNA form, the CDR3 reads TGTGCCAGTAGTAACCTACAGGGGGCCACCTCCTACGAGCAGTACTTC.